This TCR beta chain stems from a study of cytomegalovirus exposure and HLA in healthy donors. Across the whole study: Out of approximately 400 genotyped donors, 81% belonged to the Caucasian-associated ancestry cluster.

With 60 Vbeta and 13 Jbeta primers, the PCR was carried out. Produced via immunoSEQ multiplex PCR; TCRdb's table is partial and in-frame only. This sample has approximately 110,000 clones; 77% occur once, and the top ten carry 13%. About this clone: The antigen is not known.

Findings of the study overall: Reports indicated that the classifier achieved high specificity and sensitivity in diagnosing cytomegalovirus status. It was reported in a later analysis that an Asian-associated ancestry cluster showed fewer N-insertions than the roughly 670-donor mean.

Sequencing input: PBMCs. This receptor was taken from a middle-aged woman in good health and CMV-seropositive.

The CDR3 DNA follows: TGCGCCAGCAGCCACCTACTGGGACAGGGGGTATACGAGCAGTACTTC. It yields the protein CASSHLLGQGVYEQYF. This chain uses TRBV4-1 with TRBJ2-7, with 11 bases fitting TRBD1. The ends lost 3 bases at V and 4 bases at J; junction bases unmatched: 8. Per the germline V gene, CDR1 is MGHRA and CDR2 is YSYEKL. The CDR3 covers 16 residues.